Following are 29 T cell receptor beta chains from one sample sequenced in a study of immune heterogeneity within non-small cell lung tumors listed by TCRdb under 2018. The reads were generated on a HiSeq X Ten. The TCR beta CDR3 region was amplified with a multiplex PCR system whose first round ran for approximately 10 cycles using 32 V-gene forward primers and 13 J-gene reverse primers. The public reads were quality trimmed at Q25 with fastp and then assembled into clones with MiXCR by TCRdb, keeping productive beta chains. Rows merge per CDR3 protein into single entries with the most common DNA and genes. For this sample there are roughly 15,000 distinct CDR3 sequences; about 30% appear just once. The ten largest account for 4% to 6.5% of the sample. Genomic DNA was extracted from bulk tumor tissue and used as the TCR template, and 600 ng gDNA was amplified per sample. During surgery, several biopsies were collected from each primary tumor and placed as far from one another as possible within the tumor mass. The study cohort was described as untreated and was composed of newly diagnosed NSCLC cases undergoing curative surgery.

The sequencing input was lung tumor tissue. All receptors derive from a man between 40 and 49 years old with non-small cell lung cancer.

This clonotype is labeled medium-sized. In nucleotides, the CDR3 is TGTGCCAGTAGTGTGAGGGGCGAGGGTTCACCCCTCCACTTT. Encoded protein: CASSVRGEGSPLHF. This chain links TRBV19 with TRBJ1-6; TRBD1 is a possible D gene (5 bases). Germline V gene lookup returns CDR1 LNHDA and CDR2 SQIVND (reference sequence). The length of the CDR3 is 14 residues. Trimming pared 5 bases from V and 9 bases from J, leaving 14 bases between.

The CDR3 sequence: CASSLAGAQETQYF. The CDR3 DNA follows: TGTGCCAGCAGCTTGGCAGGGGCCCAAGAGACCCAGTACTTC. V gene TRBV5-4 combines with J gene TRBJ2-5, with D tentatively TRBD1 (6 bases). Germline V lookup: CDR1 SGHNT, CDR2 YYREEE (reference sequence). The V end was cut by 0 bases, the J end by 1 base, with 7 bases between. This CDR3 is built from 14 residues. The entire variable domain, with the rest obtained from reference TRBV5-4 and TRBJ2-5, is as follows: ETGVTQSPTHLIKTRGQQVTLRCSSQSGHNTVSWYQQALGQGPQFIFQYYREEENGRGNFPPRFSGLQFPNYSSELNVNALELDDSALYLCASSLAGAQETQYFGPGTRLLVL.

The V gene is TRBV7-9, the J gene TRBJ2-1, with 7 nucleotides matching TRBD2. Per germline, CDR1 SEHNR and CDR2 FQNEAQ (reference sequence). The CDR3 totals 17 residues. J gave up 0 bases and V 1 base, and 6 bases lay outside the gene matches. The CDR3 here is CASSLGRGGGSYNEQFF. The CDR3 region has the DNA TGTGCCAGCAGCTTAGGGCGCGGCGGGGGCTCCTACAATGAGCAGTTCTTC.

The chain joins TRBV5-1 to TRBJ2-1; the D call may be TRBD1 or TRBD2 (5 bases each). The CDR3 is made up of 15 amino acids. With 4 bases removed from V and 4 bases from J, the gap between germline ends came to 15 bases. The germline gives CDR1 SGHRS, CDR2 YFSETQ. DNA of the CDR3: TGCGCCAGCAGCATCGGGGCAGGGAGATACAATGAGCAGTTCTTC. This codes for CASSIGAGRYNEQFF. Complete variable domain (other parts from reference TRBV5-1 and TRBJ2-1): KAGVTQTPRYLIKTRGQQVTLSCSPISGHRSVSWYQQTPGQGLQFLFEYFSETQRNKGNFPGRFSGRQFSNSRSEMNVSTLELGDSALYLCASSIGAGRYNEQFFGPGTRLTVL.

This clonotype was counted ten times or more. This chain connects TRBV14 to TRBJ1-2, with 9 bases that match TRBD1. The CDR3 loop spans 14 amino acids. After removal of 4 bases from V and 7 bases from J, the junction contained 7 bases not matched to a gene. Germline V gene data show CDR1 as SGHDN and CDR2 as FVKESK. The CDR3 region has the DNA TGTGCCAGCAGCCCGAGGGACAGGGCTTCTGGCTACACCTTC. It specifies CASSPRDRASGYTF.

The CDR3 DNA follows: TGTGCCAGCAGTACCGGGCTAGAGGGCACTGAAGCTTTCTTT. The encoded protein is CASSTGLEGTEAFF. The gene calls are TRBV27 and TRBJ1-1; D remains unclear. The V gene's germline CDR1 is MNHEY and CDR2 SMNVEV (reference sequence). The CDR3 loop spans 14 amino acids. V was cut by 5 bases and J by 4 bases, with 14 bases left in between.

About this clonotype itself: This may arise from a read error, as a much more abundant clone is one base away. The chain couples TRBV7-2 to TRBJ2-7; 7 nucleotides match TRBD1. This CDR3 comprises 14 residues. Germline V CDR1 and CDR2: SGHTA, FQGNSA. The CDR3 DNA reads TGTGCCAGCATCTTAGCCCGGGCAGGGGGCGAGCAGTACTTC. The encoded protein is CASILARAGGEQYF.

By frequency in the sample, this clonotype is medium-sized. V usage is TRBV30 and J usage is TRBJ1-2; D is unresolved. The germline gives CDR1 GTSNPN, CDR2 SVGIG (reference sequence). This CDR3 is 14 amino acids long. Trimming stripped 3 bases from V and 7 bases from J, with 18 bases between. The chain's CDR3 is CAWRGDKDPLGYTF. The DNA for the CDR3 is TGTGCCTGGAGGGGAGACAAGGACCCTCTTGGCTACACCTTC.

This clonotype was found many times. V gene TRBV18 combines with J gene TRBJ1-1; no firm D call. The ends were cut back, 0 bases at V and 1 base at J, with 12 bases in the middle. The V gene's germline CDR1 is KGHSH and CDR2 LQKENI. This CDR3 has 16 amino acids. For the CDR3, the DNA is TGTGCCAGCTCACCACCGAGCGCCAGACAGAACACTGAAGCTTTCTTT. Its protein is CASSPPSARQNTEAFF.

This clonotype is labeled medium-sized. The chain combines TRBV20-1 with TRBJ1-1; a possible D gene is TRBD1 (6 bases). Trimming took 0 bases from V and 3 from J, leaving 17 bases between them. The CDR3 has 16 amino acids. Germline CDR1 and CDR2: DFQATT and SNEGSKA (reference sequence). CDR3 sequence reads: CSARDSGGASDTEAFF. As DNA, the CDR3 is TGCAGTGCTAGAGATTCGGGGGGCGCTTCGGACACTGAAGCTTTCTTT.

The chain uses TRBV5-6 and TRBJ1-5; 7 bases agree with TRBD1. The CDR3 runs to 15 residues. Germline V gives CDR1 SGHDT, CDR2 YYEEEE. J lost 6 bases, V lost 1 base, and 7 bases had no gene match. The CDR3 loop is CASSLFRGMGQPQHF. The CDR3 nucleotides are TGTGCCAGCAGCTTGTTCAGGGGGATGGGTCAGCCCCAGCATTTT.

In its sample, this clonotype was seen many times. The J gene is TRBJ1-2, the V gene TRBV6-2 or TRBV6-3, with D hard to call. The CDR3 totals 14 residues. In germline, CDR1 is MNHEY, CDR2 SVGEGT. V lost 6 bases and J 5 bases, leaving 16 bases between the germline ends. CDR3 coding DNA: TGTGCCAGCAGACGAGAAGTGGGGTTTTATGGCTACACCTTC. Its translation is CASRREVGFYGYTF.

A note on this clonotype: A much larger clonotype is one base distant, so this may be a read error. The chain joins TRBV20-1 to TRBJ1-1; D not certain. Trimming pared 1 base from V and 1 base from J, leaving 10 bases between. This CDR3 is 14 amino acids long. In germline, CDR1 is DFQATT, CDR2 SNEGSKA (reference sequence). The CDR3 is CSARAEQSNTEAFF. CDR3 nucleotide sequence: TGCAGTGCTAGAGCAGAACAGTCGAACACTGAAGCTTTCTTT.

This clonotype was observed at least ten times. The chain uses TRBV4-3 and TRBJ1-3; 9 bases fit TRBD1. There are 16 residues in the CDR3. V shed 2 bases, J shed 4 bases, and the junction held 6 bases outside the gene matches. In germline, CDR1 is LGHNA, CDR2 YSLEER. CDR3 DNA: TGCGCCAGCAGCCAATTGGGTGGACAGGGGGGAAACACCATATATTTT. It yields the protein CASSQLGGQGGNTIYF.

This clonotype has a single count. The chain is built from TRBV5-1 and TRBJ2-5; no reliable D call. Germline assignment: CDR1 SGHRS and CDR2 YFSETQ. The CDR3 spans 13 residues. V was clipped by 2 bases and J by 0 bases, with 5 bases between them. Here the CDR3 reads CASSLVDQETQYF. The CDR3 coding sequence is TGCGCCAGCAGCTTAGTAGACCAAGAGACCCAGTACTTC. Full variable domain (rest looked up from reference TRBV5-1 and TRBJ2-5): KAGVTQTPRYLIKTRGQQVTLSCSPISGHRSVSWYQQTPGQGLQFLFEYFSETQRNKGNFPGRFSGRQFSNSRSEMNVSTLELGDSALYLCASSLVDQETQYFGPGTRLLVL.

This clonotype was seen only once. Being one base from a much bigger clone, this may be a read error. V usage is TRBV5-1 and J usage is TRBJ1-2, with D perhaps matching TRBD1 (5 bases). The CDR3 runs 14 residues. The V end lost 0 bases, the J end lost 9 bases, and 15 bases lay between the germline ends. CDR1 and CDR2 (germline): SGHRS, YFSETQ. The CDR3 loop is CASSLEGLRYCYTF. CDR3 nucleotides: TGCGCCAGCAGCTTGGAGGGACTTCGGTATTGCTACACCTTC.

In regard to this clonotype: One junction end does not reproduce the germline sequence, and a read error may be involved. The chain couples TRBV6-1 to TRBJ1-1; 9 positions match TRBD1. The CDR3 length is 13 residues. Germline V gene sequence: CDR1 MNHNS, CDR2 SASEGT. The CDR3: CVSTGQGMTEAFF. CDR3 nucleotide sequence: TGTGTCAGCACCGGACAGGGGATGACTGAAGCTTTCTTT.

The chain joins TRBV13 to TRBJ2-1, with 11 bases identical to TRBD2. The CDR3 is made up of 16 amino acids. Germline trimming cut 8 bases from V and 6 bases from J; bases unmatched to any gene: 12. Looked up from germline, CDR1 is PRHDT and CDR2 is FYEKMQ (reference sequence). CDR3: CASARTGTSGFNEQFF. For the CDR3, the DNA is TGTGCCAGCGCTAGAACCGGGACTAGCGGTTTCAATGAGCAGTTCTTC.

This clonotype was detected a few times. This could be a read error, since a much larger clone is one nucleotide away. The V call is TRBV12-3 or TRBV12-4, the J call TRBJ2-1, with TRBD2 identical over 8 bases. V was pared by 1 base and J by 6 bases, with 5 bases of the junction left unmatched. The CDR3 length is 15 residues. The CDR3 reads CASSLGVAGTNEQFF. The CDR3 bases are TGTGCCAGCAGTTTAGGCGTAGCGGGAACCAATGAGCAGTTCTTC.

The chain links TRBV9 to TRBJ2-2, with 9 bases lining up with TRBD1. The CDR3 covers 17 residues. J lost 7 bases, V lost 2 bases, and 12 bases had no gene match. Germline loops: CDR1 SGDLS, CDR2 YYNGEE. The DNA of the CDR3 is TGTGCCAGCAGCGTGATATCACCGGGACAGGGTCACGGGGAGCTGTTTTTT. Its protein product is CASSVISPGQGHGELFF.

The chain carries TRBV3-1 and TRBJ2-5, with 7 bases identical to TRBD1. The germline CDR1 and CDR2 sequences are LGHDT and YNNKEL (reference sequence). V trimming: 3 bases; J trimming: 5 bases; junction bases outside the gene matches: 6. The CDR3 contains 14 residues. CDR3 coding DNA: TGTGCCAGCAGCCACTCAGGGGGTGGGGAGACCCAGTACTTC. Amino acids: CASSHSGGGETQYF.

This clonotype was detected only a few times. The rearrangement uses TRBV10-3 and TRBJ2-1; 13 bases are shared with TRBD2. CDR1 is ENHRY, CDR2 SYGVKD, per germline. CDR3 length: 15 amino acids. The junction had 6 bases not matched to a gene; V was cut back by 7 bases and J by 6 bases. The CDR3 reads CAITNGLAGVNEQFF. The CDR3 DNA is TGTGCCATCACTAACGGACTAGCGGGAGTCAATGAGCAGTTCTTC.

This clonotype was observed many times. Written as DNA, the CDR3 is TGTGCCACCAGCGATAGCGATGGTGGCCGCAGCTACACAGATACGCAGTATTTT. It specifies CATSDSDGGRSYTDTQYF. The chain employs TRBV24-1 and TRBJ2-3, with D perhaps TRBD2 (5 bases). V lost 7 bases and J lost 2, with 24 bases in between. The CDR3 extends over 18 amino acids. From germline, CDR1 is KGHDR and CDR2 SFDVKD.

As for this clonotype: A much bigger clone sits one base away, suggesting this may be a read error. The chain is built from TRBV24-1 and TRBJ2-1, with TRBD2 as a possible D gene (5 bases). The CDR3 spans 16 residues. Germline assignment: CDR1 KGHDR and CDR2 SFDVKD. Trimming took off 1 base at V and 8 bases at J, with 17 bases between the two ends. The CDR3 nucleotides are TGTGCCACCAGTGATTTCGGTAGCGTGAGCGGCTATGAGCAGTTCTTC. It yields the protein CATSDFGSVSGYEQFF.

This clonotype was detected many times. The V gene is TRBV13, the J gene TRBJ2-3, with 10 bases lining up with TRBD2. Germline loops: CDR1 PRHDT, CDR2 FYEKMQ (reference sequence). CDR3 length: 16 amino acids. Losses at the gene ends were 2 bases for V and 0 bases for J; bases not matched to a gene: 2. The CDR3 spells CASSLMTSGSTDTQYF. The CDR3 region has the DNA TGTGCCAGCAGCTTAATGACTAGCGGGAGCACAGATACGCAGTATTTT.

This chain joins TRBV2 and TRBJ2-7; possibly TRBD2 for D (5 bases). The CDR3 contains 13 residues. Germline-derived CDR1 and CDR2 are SNHLY and FYNNEI. Trimming took 11 bases from V and 0 from J, leaving 14 bases between them. CDR3 sequence: CAVQTTSSYEQYF. In nucleotides, the CDR3 is TGTGCCGTACAGACTACGAGCTCCTACGAGCAGTACTTC. The variable domain in full, completed from reference TRBV2 and TRBJ2-7, reads EPEVTQTPSHQVTQMGQEVILRCVPISNHLYFYWYRQILGQKVEFLVSFYNNEISEKSEIFDDQFSVERPDGSNFTLKIRSTKLEDSAMYFCAVQTTSSYEQYFGPGTRLTVT.

With respect to this clonotype: A read error is possible here, since a much larger clone lies one base away. The chain joins TRBV10-1 to TRBJ2-3; D gene unclear. The CDR3 runs 15 residues. Germline loops: CDR1 WNHNN, CDR2 SYGVQD (reference sequence). CDR3 sequence reads: CASSEKALSTDTKYF. The CDR3 coding sequence is TGCGCCAGCAGTGAAAAGGCCTTGAGCACAGATACGAAGTATTTT.

This clonotype was seen only a few times. This sequence joins TRBV28 and TRBJ1-4, with a weak D call TRBD1 (5 bases). From germline, CDR1 is MDHEN and CDR2 SYDVKM. The CDR3 loop spans 18 amino acids. Trimming pared 2 bases from V and 3 bases from J, leaving 19 bases between. This CDR3 reads CASSLPGLGAGANEKLFF. CDR3 sequence (DNA): TGTGCCAGCAGTTTACCGGGGCTCGGGGCGGGAGCTAATGAAAAACTGTTTTTT. Variable domain in full (rest from reference TRBV28 and TRBJ1-4): DVKVTQSSRYLVKRTGEKVFLECVQDMDHENMFWYRQDPGLGLRLIYFSYDVKMKEKGDIPEGYSVSREKKERFSLILESASTNQTSMYLCASSLPGLGAGANEKLFFGSGTQLSVL.

This clonotype has a handful of counts. The gene calls are TRBV28 and TRBJ2-1; TRBD2 matches at 11 bases. Losses at the gene ends were 3 bases for V and 8 bases for J; bases not matched to a gene: 12. Germline CDR1 and CDR2: MDHEN and SYDVKM. The CDR3 totals 17 residues. This CDR3 reads CASSLLELAGGIYEQFF. Written as DNA, the CDR3 is TGTGCCAGCAGTTTGCTCGAGTTAGCGGGAGGGATCTATGAGCAGTTCTTC.